One T cell receptor beta chain is described in this entry. V lost 8 bases to trimming and J lost 2 bases; unmatched junction nucleotides: 8. The germline gives CDR1 MNHNY, CDR2 SVGAGI (reference sequence). This CDR3 has 14 residues. The sample belongs to a study of Ad26.COV2.S vaccination and SARS-CoV-2 variants. Treatment described: roughly 20 received Ad26.COV2.S at low or high dose, single or two shots; about five received placebo; per-sample allocation not given. The samples date from day 63 after the first vaccine or placebo injection. A Boston adult aged 18-55 years was the donor. Vaccination employed an Ad26 vector expressing the Wuhan-strain SARS-CoV-2 spike. The repertoire was sequenced with immunoSEQ multiplex PCR; TCRdb's copy has only in-frame clones and lacks some. The data contain about 220,000 clones, over 75% of them seen just once; the ten biggest clones take up roughly 10%.

V gene TRBV6-6 combines with J gene TRBJ2-5; TRBD2 matches at 7 bases. This sequence originates from a person aged 18-60 years who received the Ad26.COV2.S COVID-19 vaccine or a placebo. Sequencing used peripheral blood, obtained in a trial of Ad26.COV2.S vaccine versus placebo. DNA for the CDR3: TGTGCCAGCCTCCCTCCTAGCGGACAAGAGACCCAGTACTTC. Residues: CASLPPSGQETQYF.